This is a list of T cell receptor beta chains from one sample in a study of T-cell memory formation after mild COVID-19. Using its own MiXCR run on the 5' RACE reads, TCRdb lists one record per CDR3 protein. The sample has about 290,000 distinct CDR3 sequences; about 16% are singletons. Specimen: PBMCs or a T cell subset sorted from them (not recorded which). Receptor source: a man between 18 and 29 years old who had mild COVID-19 (a few samples of this study predate the infection). Cell type and time point are not known. Each CDR3 is given with its conserved first and last residue. Fields, in order: V gene, CDR3 length, CDR3 protein.

V: TRBV9
length: 19
CDR3: CASSLRRDPRVSGANVLTF

V: TRBV27
length: 14
CDR3: CASSPLAGGETQYF

V: TRBV16
length: 16
CDR3: CASSLPRDRGGEKLFF

V: TRBV5-1
length: 14
CDR3: CASSLRLNTGELFF

V: TRBV12-3/TRBV12-4
length: 15
CDR3: CATTSGGSYTGELFF

V: TRBV20-1
length: 15
CDR3: CSARYHGGALAAQHF

V: TRBV11-2
length: 14
CDR3: CASSPLGSGHGYTF

V: TRBV2
length: 11
CDR3: CASKEQETQYF

V: TRBV20-1
length: 17
CDR3: CSARDTGRGSINTEAFF

V: TRBV27
length: 13
CDR3: CASKMGRLEKLFF

V: TRBV7-6
length: 15
CDR3: CASSSVRGAPGELFF

V: TRBV5-1
length: 14
CDR3: CASSVRDRELTQYF

V: TRBV3-1
length: 14
CDR3: CASSQDHYRSEAFF

V: TRBV29-1
length: 12
CDR3: CSVGTGGFGYTF

V: TRBV7-2
length: 11
CDR3: CASSAQYGYTF

V: TRBV10-3
length: 14
CDR3: CAISERGFNEPQHF

V: TRBV14
length: 13
CDR3: CASSPEHVETQYF

V: TRBV18
length: 16
CDR3: CASSPSGATASDTIYF

V: TRBV7-2
length: 12
CDR3: CASSFASYEQYF

V: TRBV6-5
length: 13
CDR3: CASTPGGAAEAFF

V: TRBV25-1
length: 12
CDR3: CASGGTNEKLFF

V: TRBV5-1
length: 13
CDR3: CASSEASTGTQYF

V: TRBV20-1
length: 14
CDR3: CSASRRGDHYEQYF

V: TRBV28
length: 15
CDR3: CASTPADSSYNEQFF

V: TRBV4-2
length: 14
CDR3: CASSLTGVNSPLHF

V: TRBV12-3/TRBV12-4
length: 15
CDR3: CASSGQLGPNQPQHF

V: TRBV10-3
length: 13
CDR3: CAISDFRGDTQYF

V: TRBV4-1
length: 14
CDR3: CASSQGQSAGELFF

V: TRBV20-1
length: 17
CDR3: CSARDRFRVGQYNEQFF

V: TRBV7-2
length: 16
CDR3: CASSLVLAGIQETQYF

V: TRBV24-1
length: 12
CDR3: CATSDRADTQYF

V: TRBV24-1
length: 13
CDR3: CATSDRRNYGYTF

V: TRBV12-3/TRBV12-4
length: 14
CDR3: CASRRKTGYYEQYF

V: TRBV20-1
length: 14
CDR3: CSASAGNVAAEAFF

V: TRBV29-1
length: 13
CDR3: CSVEEGQQETQYF

V: TRBV27
length: 15
CDR3: CATTNRPSGANVLTF

V: TRBV6-5
length: 14
CDR3: CASSYSNVYSPLHF

V: TRBV6-5
length: 15
CDR3: CASSYSLQGNTEAFF

V: TRBV3-1
length: 16
CDR3: CASSQGGGARQETQYF

V: TRBV24-1
length: 14
CDR3: CATSPGPRYNEQFF

V: TRBV29-1
length: 10
CDR3: CSGGSEGYTF

V: TRBV10-3
length: 13
CDR3: CAISSRDRAEQYF

V: TRBV30
length: 15
CDR3: CAWSSWTGGSGELFF

V: TRBV5-8
length: 19
CDR3: CASSLERTASSSANYGYTF

V: TRBV20-1
length: 12
CDR3: CSAPTGGNIQYF

V: TRBV7-2
length: 15
CDR3: CASSLGAGMNTEAFF

V: TRBV27
length: 13
CDR3: CASSLPYTGELFF

V: TRBV6-2/TRBV6-3
length: 14
CDR3: CASSHGAGNQPQHF

V: TRBV3-1
length: 12
CDR3: CASRRDLKTQYF

V: TRBV28
length: 11
CDR3: CASSRNYGYTF

V: TRBV4-3
length: 14
CDR3: CASSQELLTGELFF

V: TRBV20-1
length: 13
CDR3: CSANLGGEDTQYF

V: TRBV7-6
length: 15
CDR3: CASSLDGTGFYEQYF

V: TRBV5-5
length: 20
CDR3: CASSARGVVAGTSSYNEQFF

V: TRBV11-3
length: 11
CDR3: CASRFSYGYTF

V: TRBV4-2
length: 16
CDR3: CASSTASGASTDTQYF

V: TRBV20-1
length: 15
CDR3: CSAITSGGAGETQYF

V: TRBV3-1
length: 15
CDR3: CASSRSTGMNTEAFF

V: TRBV25-1
length: 15
CDR3: CASSGRTELNQPQHF

V: TRBV4-2
length: 15
CDR3: CASSQESWQGETQYF